This is a list of T cell receptor beta chains from one sample in a study of regulatory T cells in long-lasting Graves disease. TCRdb analysed the multiplex PCR reads with MiXCR anew, one entry per CDR3 protein. The table includes 350,000 to 550,000 distinct CDR3 sequences, about 15% detected once. These data were also filed under a second study, of T cells in Graves' hyperthyroidism and ophthalmopathy.

This specimen consisted of peripheral blood mononuclear cells (PBMCs), obtained at new diagnosis, from a patient treated with antithyroid drugs. The receptors stem from a woman aged 25 to 39 with Graves disease. CDR3s include the opening cysteine and the closing phenylalanine or tryptophan. Fields, in order: CDR3 protein, CDR3 DNA, D gene, CDR3 length, J gene, V gene, clone size. D genes are given only for firm matches. Some rows mark clone size as missing; the rest say once, few, many or name a class of expanded clone.

CDR3: CASSFYPPSGRADTQYF; DNA: TGCGCCAGCAGCTTCTACCCCCCTAGCGGGAGGGCAGATACGCAGTATTTT; D: TRBD2; length: 17; J: TRBJ2-3; V: TRBV5-1; size: many
CDR3: CASSPLGTAGQPQHF; DNA: TGTGCCAGCTCACCGCTGGGGACAGCGGGGCAGCCCCAGCATTTT; D: TRBD1; length: 15; J: TRBJ1-5; V: TRBV18; size: many
CDR3: CASTEFLRGEQFF; DNA: TGTGCCAGCACAGAATTTCTCCGGGGTGAGCAGTTCTTC; D: -; length: 13; J: TRBJ2-1; V: TRBV27; size: -
CDR3: CASSPDPYGGELFF; DNA: TGTGCCAGCAGTCCAGACCCATACGGCGGGGAGCTGTTTTTT; D: -; length: 14; J: TRBJ2-2; V: TRBV27; size: few
CDR3: CASSQVQFTESDTEAFF; DNA: TGCGCCAGCAGCCAAGTACAGTTTACAGAATCGGACACTGAAGCTTTCTTT; D: -; length: 17; J: TRBJ1-1; V: TRBV4-1; size: -
CDR3: CSVTGTLEQFF; DNA: TGCAGTGTTACAGGAACTTTAGAGCAGTTCTTC; D: -; length: 11; J: TRBJ2-1; V: TRBV20-1; size: -
CDR3: CSARDLREDQPQHF; DNA: TGCAGTGCTAGAGATCTCCGGGAAGATCAGCCCCAGCATTTT; D: -; length: 14; J: TRBJ1-5; V: TRBV20-1; size: few
CDR3: CASSPLGTSGISVGEQYF; DNA: TGCGCCAGCAGCCCTCTTGGGACTAGCGGGATATCGGTCGGCGAGCAGTACTTC; D: TRBD2; length: 18; J: TRBJ2-7; V: TRBV5-1; size: many
CDR3: CSATDNYGYTF; DNA: TGCAGTGCTACTGACAACTATGGCTACACCTTC; D: -; length: 11; J: TRBJ1-2; V: TRBV20-1; size: -
CDR3: CASSLTKGVAYGHTF; DNA: TGTGCCAGCAGTCTAACCAAGGGGGTAGCCTATGGCCACACCTTC; D: -; length: 15; J: TRBJ1-2; V: TRBV6-1; size: few
CDR3: CSAKSGRYEQYF; DNA: TGCAGTGCTAAAAGCGGGCGCTACGAGCAGTACTTC; D: -; length: 12; J: TRBJ2-7; V: TRBV20-1; size: many
CDR3: CASSSGQLTGELFF; DNA: TGTGCCAGCAGTTCCGGACAGCTCACCGGGGAGCTGTTTTTT; D: -; length: 14; J: TRBJ2-2; V: TRBV7-3; size: -
CDR3: CASSFGRQGGNQPQHF; DNA: TGCGCCAGCAGCTTCGGGAGACAGGGTGGGAATCAGCCCCAGCATTTT; D: TRBD1; length: 16; J: TRBJ1-5; V: TRBV5-1; size: -
CDR3: CASIPLRTGANTEAFF; DNA: TGTGCCAGTATACCCCTGCGGACAGGGGCGAACACTGAAGCTTTCTTT; D: TRBD1; length: 16; J: TRBJ1-1; V: TRBV19; size: many
CDR3: CSASRTGLASGELFF; DNA: TGCAGTGCTAGCCGGACGGGGTTAGCGTCCGGGGAGCTGTTTTTT; D: -; length: 15; J: TRBJ2-2; V: TRBV20-1; size: many
CDR3: CATSVPGASGYTF; DNA: TGTGCCACCAGTGTTCCAGGGGCTTCTGGCTACACCTTC; D: -; length: 13; J: TRBJ1-2; V: TRBV24-1; size: many
CDR3: CASKQGDPYEQYF; DNA: TGTGCCAGCAAACAGGGGGACCCCTACGAGCAGTACTTC; D: TRBD1; length: 13; J: TRBJ2-7; V: TRBV27; size: -
CDR3: CASSLVATVSDTQYF; DNA: TGCGCCAGCAGCTTGGTGGCCACAGTGTCAGATACGCAGTATTTT; D: -; length: 15; J: TRBJ2-3; V: TRBV5-1; size: many
CDR3: CASSFERKSYNEQFF; DNA: TGTGCCAGCAGCTTTGAGAGAAAATCCTACAATGAGCAGTTCTTC; D: -; length: 15; J: TRBJ2-1; V: TRBV7-9; size: many
CDR3: CASSPRLDYNEQFF; DNA: TGTGCCAGCTCACCGAGACTAGACTACAATGAGCAGTTCTTC; D: -; length: 14; J: TRBJ2-1; V: TRBV18; size: many
CDR3: CSARAGRMMNTEAFF; DNA: TGCAGTGCTAGAGCGGGACGGATGATGAACACTGAAGCTTTCTTT; D: -; length: 15; J: TRBJ1-1; V: TRBV20-1; size: few
CDR3: CASSWARDEQYF; DNA: TGTGCCAGCAGTTGGGCCCGGGACGAGCAGTACTTC; D: -; length: 12; J: TRBJ2-7; V: TRBV6-5; size: few
CDR3: CASSRDRSADTQYF; DNA: TGTGCCAGCAGCAGGGACAGGAGCGCAGATACGCAGTATTTT; D: TRBD1; length: 14; J: TRBJ2-3; V: TRBV5-6; size: -
CDR3: CASSPRAPGTVAGELFF; DNA: TGTGCCAGCAGCCCGCGCGCCCCCGGGACAGTAGCCGGGGAGCTGTTTTTT; D: TRBD1; length: 17; J: TRBJ2-2; V: TRBV7-6; size: -
CDR3: CATSDPPGGDPEPNEQFF; DNA: TGTGCCACCAGTGATCCCCCCGGAGGGGACCCGGAGCCAAATGAGCAGTTCTTC; D: -; length: 18; J: TRBJ2-1; V: TRBV24-1; size: -
CDR3: CASSQKRYQPQHF; DNA: TGCGCCAGCAGCCAAAAAAGGTATCAGCCCCAGCATTTT; D: -; length: 13; J: TRBJ1-5; V: TRBV4-1; size: few
CDR3: CASSAQAYNEQFF; DNA: TGTGCCAGCAGCGCCCAGGCCTACAATGAGCAGTTCTTC; D: -; length: 13; J: TRBJ2-1; V: TRBV6-2/TRBV6-3; size: many
CDR3: CASSADRAQETQYF; DNA: TGTGCCAGCAGTGCGGACAGGGCACAAGAGACCCAGTACTTC; D: TRBD1; length: 14; J: TRBJ2-5; V: TRBV12-3/TRBV12-4; size: many
CDR3: CASFQFGILGNSPLHF; DNA: TGTGCCAGTTTCCAGTTCGGGATTTTGGGGAATTCACCCCTCCACTTT; D: -; length: 16; J: TRBJ1-6; V: TRBV2; size: once
CDR3: CASSFSGSRDTQYF; DNA: TGTGCCAGCAGTTTTAGCGGGAGCAGAGATACGCAGTATTTT; D: TRBD2; length: 14; J: TRBJ2-3; V: TRBV12-3/TRBV12-4; size: many
CDR3: CASSLDRGNEKLFF; DNA: TGTGCCAGCAGCCTAGACAGGGGGAACGAAAAACTGTTTTTT; D: TRBD1; length: 14; J: TRBJ1-4; V: TRBV7-9; size: many
CDR3: CASIPGSSYEQYF; DNA: TGTGCCAGCATCCCCGGGAGCTCCTACGAGCAGTACTTC; D: -; length: 13; J: TRBJ2-7; V: TRBV6-2/TRBV6-3; size: few
CDR3: CSATGADPRYEQYF; DNA: TGCAGCGCAACTGGGGCGGACCCCCGTTACGAGCAGTACTTC; D: -; length: 14; J: TRBJ2-7; V: TRBV29-1; size: -
CDR3: CASGPGHSWENTIYF; DNA: TGTGCTAGTGGCCCCGGCCATTCATGGGAAAACACCATATATTTT; D: -; length: 15; J: TRBJ1-3; V: TRBV12-5; size: many
CDR3: CSASPGHLNTEAFF; DNA: TGCAGTGCTTCACCGGGACACTTGAACACTGAAGCTTTCTTT; D: -; length: 14; J: TRBJ1-1; V: TRBV20-1; size: few
CDR3: CASSYGDETQYF; DNA: TGTGCCAGCAGTTATGGGGATGAGACCCAGTACTTC; D: -; length: 12; J: TRBJ2-5; V: TRBV28; size: many
CDR3: CASTPQAGGGTGELFF; DNA: TGTGCCAGCACCCCCCAAGCGGGAGGAGGTACCGGGGAGCTGTTTTTT; D: TRBD2; length: 16; J: TRBJ2-2; V: TRBV9; size: -
CDR3: CSSTRYSYNEQFF; DNA: TGCAGTTCCACCAGGTACTCCTACAATGAGCAGTTCTTC; D: -; length: 13; J: TRBJ2-1; V: TRBV20-1; size: -
CDR3: CASSLGTVTDTQYF; DNA: TGTGCCAGTAGTTTAGGGACGGTCACAGATACGCAGTATTTT; D: -; length: 14; J: TRBJ2-3; V: TRBV19; size: -
CDR3: CSASEQFF; DNA: TGCAGTGCGTCCGAGCAGTTCTTC; D: -; length: 8; J: TRBJ2-1; V: TRBV20-1; size: -
CDR3: CASSFGRTFLNTEAFF; DNA: TGTGCCAGCAGTTTCGGGCGGACCTTTTTGAACACTGAAGCTTTCTTT; D: -; length: 16; J: TRBJ1-1; V: TRBV12-3/TRBV12-4; size: many
CDR3: CASSPQGGAFKNEQYF; DNA: TGTGCCAGCTCACCCCAGGGGGGGGCGTTTAAAAACGAGCAGTACTTC; D: -; length: 16; J: TRBJ2-7; V: TRBV18; size: -
CDR3: CAIGPQDTEAFF; DNA: TGCGCCATTGGACCTCAGGACACTGAAGCTTTCTTT; D: -; length: 12; J: TRBJ1-1; V: TRBV5-1; size: many
CDR3: CASSLTGRDEQYF; DNA: TGTGCCAGCAGTTTAACGGGGAGGGACGAGCAGTACTTC; D: TRBD2; length: 13; J: TRBJ2-7; V: TRBV12-3/TRBV12-4; size: many
CDR3: CSVAGINTEAFF; DNA: TGCAGCGTGGCAGGGATAAACACTGAAGCTTTCTTT; D: -; length: 12; J: TRBJ1-1; V: TRBV29-1; size: many
CDR3: CASRNQDWSEQYF; DNA: TGTGCCAGCAGGAACCAGGACTGGTCCGAGCAGTACTTC; D: -; length: 13; J: TRBJ2-7; V: TRBV6-1; size: many
CDR3: CASSVGVSKNIQYF; DNA: TGCGCCAGCAGTGTAGGGGTGTCCAAAAACATTCAGTACTTC; D: -; length: 14; J: TRBJ2-4; V: TRBV10-2; size: -
CDR3: CASSYSGGMNTEAFF; DNA: TGTGCCAGCAGTTACTCGGGAGGGATGAACACTGAAGCTTTCTTT; D: -; length: 15; J: TRBJ1-1; V: TRBV6-5; size: many
CDR3: CASSLPTSGSTDTQYF; DNA: TGTGCCAGCAGTTTGCCAACTAGCGGGAGCACAGATACGCAGTATTTT; D: TRBD2; length: 16; J: TRBJ2-3; V: TRBV6-2/TRBV6-3; size: many
CDR3: CASSVTGVQETQYF; DNA: TGTGCCAGCAGTGTCACAGGGGTCCAAGAGACCCAGTACTTC; D: TRBD1; length: 14; J: TRBJ2-5; V: TRBV28; size: many